These 17 T cell receptor beta chains originate from one sample sequenced in a study of shared clonotypes between healthy human individuals. The protocol was immunoSEQ multiplex PCR, while the TCRdb copy is restricted to in-frame clones and leaves out a portion. Counted here are some 490,000 clones, around 85% occurring once; the ten biggest clones make up about 13%. The material sequenced was PBMCs. The receptors were gathered from a woman aged 40 to 55 in good health. Some clones in this sample may be carry-over from other donors' samples.

The rearrangement uses TRBV10-3 and TRBJ2-7; tentative D call: TRBD2 (7 bases). V was shortened by 10 bases and J by 0 bases, with 19 bases between the two germline ends. CDR1 and CDR2 (germline): ENHRY, SYGVKD. This CDR3 contains 15 residues. Here the CDR3 reads CASRTGGSSSYEQYF. CDR3 DNA sequence: TGTGCCAGCCGGACGGGGGGCTCAAGCTCCTACGAGCAGTACTTC.

This rearrangement joins TRBV9 to TRBJ2-1; D may match TRBD1 or TRBD2 (5 bases each). The CDR3 runs to 15 residues. The germline CDR1 and CDR2 sequences are SGDLS and YYNGEE. V was trimmed by 7 bases and J by 6 bases, leaving 20 bases between them. The CDR3 protein is CASSSGPPGFNEQFF. Here the CDR3 DNA reads TGTGCCAGCTCCTCGGGGCCACCGGGGTTCAATGAGCAGTTCTTC.

This chain joins TRBV9 and TRBJ2-5; a possible D gene is TRBD2 (6 bases). Trimming removed 0 bases at V and 2 bases at J, with 11 bases between. The length of the CDR3 is 15 residues. Germline-derived CDR1 and CDR2 are SGDLS and YYNGEE. The CDR3 DNA reads as TGTGCCAGCAGCGTAGGGGCTAGCGCGCAAGAGACCCAGTACTTC. Amino acids: CASSVGASAQETQYF.

The rearrangement joins TRBV29-1 to TRBJ2-1; tentative D call: TRBD2 (6 bases). Germline lookup yields CDR1 SQVTM and CDR2 ANQGSEA. The CDR3 consists of 13 residues. V lost 3 bases and J 3 bases, leaving 9 bases between the germline ends. CDR3 in DNA: TGCAGCGTTGATCAGACTAGCTACAATGAGCAGTTCTTC. Protein product: CSVDQTSYNEQFF.

This rearrangement joins TRBV27 to TRBJ2-7; the match to TRBD2 covers 10 bases. The germline CDR1 and CDR2 sequences are MNHEY and SMNVEV (reference sequence). The J segment lost 4 bases and the V segment lost 5 bases, leaving 2 bases of the junction unmatched. The CDR3 has 13 amino acids. This CDR3 is CASSRTSGYEQYF. CDR3 sequence (DNA): TGTGCCAGCAGTCGGACTAGCGGTTACGAGCAGTACTTC.

This clone was found once. The J gene is TRBJ2-1, the V gene TRBV7-2; D uncertain. With 5 bases removed from V and 4 bases from J, the gap between germline ends came to 9 bases. The CDR3 runs 13 residues. Germline CDR1 and CDR2: SGHTA and FQGNSA. The CDR3 region is CASSPRAYNEQFF. CDR3 DNA: TGTGCCAGCAGCCCACGGGCTTACAATGAGCAGTTCTTC. The variable domain in full, completed from reference TRBV7-2 and TRBJ2-1, reads GAGVSQSPSNKVTEKGKDVELRCDPISGHTALYWYRQSLGQGLEFLIYFQGNSAPDKSGLPSDRFSAERTGGSVSTLTIQRTQQEDSAVYLCASSPRAYNEQFFGPGTRLTVL.

The genes are TRBV2 and TRBJ2-3; the D gene is possibly TRBD2 (6 bases). V was shortened by 2 bases and J by 3 bases, with 9 bases between the two germline ends. The CDR3 sequence is 14 residues long. Germline CDR1 reads SNHLY; CDR2 reads FYNNEI. Here the CDR3 DNA reads TGTGCCAGCAGTGAATTTCGGGGGACAGATACGCAGTATTTT. Protein product: CASSEFRGTDTQYF.

The chain recombines TRBV28 with TRBJ1-1, with 9 bases identical to TRBD1. CDR3 length: 12 amino acids. Germline CDR1 reads MDHEN; CDR2 reads SYDVKM. The V and J ends lost 6 bases and 8 bases, in that order; junction bases with no gene match: 4. This CDR3 reads CASSGTGREAFF. Here the CDR3 DNA reads TGTGCCAGCAGCGGGACAGGGCGAGAAGCTTTCTTT.

V is TRBV18 and J is TRBJ2-2; D call uncertain. The CDR3 covers 16 residues. Germline assignment: CDR1 KGHSH and CDR2 LQKENI. Trimming left V 4 bases short and J 1 base short, with 13 bases between. The CDR3 coding sequence is TGTGCCAGCTCACGTGTACGGTCCATGAACACCGGGGAGCTGTTTTTT. Its translation is CASSRVRSMNTGELFF.

This clone was detected once. This chain uses TRBV27 with TRBJ2-4; the D gene is possibly TRBD2 (7 bases). Germline-derived CDR1 and CDR2 are MNHEY and SMNVEV (reference sequence). The V end lost 4 bases, the J end lost 15 bases, and 16 bases lay between the germline ends. The CDR3 length is 12 residues. CDR3: CASSSPGVAGYF. As DNA, the CDR3 is TGTGCCAGCAGTTCCCCAGGGGTAGCGGGGTACTTC.

As to this clone: This likely reflects a read error, since a far larger clone is one base away. The chain has TRBV11-2 and TRBJ2-7; possible D gene TRBD2, 5 bases. This CDR3 has 13 amino acids. CDR1 SGHAT and CDR2 FQNNGV come from the germline V gene. The CDR3 DNA reads as TGTGCCAGCAGACTAGGGTCAGCCTACGAGCGGTACTTC. It specifies CASRLGSAYERYF.

This clone has a handful of counts. The V gene is TRBV6-1, the J gene TRBJ1-2, with a tentative D call TRBD1 (6 bases). The V end lost 6 bases, the J end lost 4 bases, and 15 bases lay between the germline ends. Germline values: CDR1 MNHNS, CDR2 SASEGT. CDR3 length: 14 residues. CDR3 loop: CASSPTGSAYGYTF. Here the CDR3 DNA reads TGTGCCAGCAGCCCTACAGGGTCCGCCTATGGCTACACCTTC.

For this clone: It is likely a read error: a sequence one base away is far more abundant. The chain combines TRBV7-9 with TRBJ1-5; D is uncertain. The V gene lost 0 bases and the J gene lost 4 bases, with 10 bases spanning the gap. The germline gives CDR1 SEHNR, CDR2 FQNEAQ (reference sequence). CDR3 size: 15 residues. DNA for the CDR3: TGTGCCAGCAGCTTAGCGGGGAGGGAGAATCAGCCCCAGCATTTT. Residues: CASSLAGRENQPQHF.

This clone was seen a handful of times. The sample has other DNA sequences that encode this CDR3 too. The chain employs TRBV7-9 and TRBJ1-1, with a tentative D call TRBD1 (6 bases). This CDR3 region has 14 residues. V gave up 1 base and J gave up 5 bases, with 11 bases separating them. Germline V gives CDR1 SEHNR, CDR2 FQNEAQ (reference sequence). This chain's CDR3 is CASSLETRGTEAFF. The CDR3 DNA is TGTGCCAGCAGCTTAGAGACCAGGGGAACTGAAGCTTTCTTT.

V and J are TRBV27 and TRBJ2-7; 11 positions agree with TRBD2. The CDR3 is 15 amino acids. The V gene's germline CDR1 is MNHEY and CDR2 SMNVEV (reference sequence). J was trimmed by 1 base and V by 7 bases; bases with no gene match: 6. CDR3 sequence (DNA): TGTGCCAGCATTAACCTAGCGGGAGGTTCCTACGAGCAGTACTTC. It is translated as CASINLAGGSYEQYF.

The chain recombines TRBV30 with TRBJ2-7, with TRBD1 matching 9 bases. This CDR3 has 16 residues. V was pared by 0 bases and J by 3 bases, with 9 bases of the junction left unmatched. Germline V CDR1 and CDR2: GTSNPN, SVGIG (reference sequence). CDR3 DNA: TGTGCCTGGAGTGTACGGCGGTTGGACAGGGGCTACGAGCAGTACTTC. Translated, it gives CAWSVRRLDRGYEQYF. The complete variable domain, with remaining parts taken from reference TRBV30 and TRBJ2-7, reads SQTIHQWPATLVQPVGSPLSLECTVEGTSNPNLYWYRQAAGRGLQLLFYSVGIGQISSEVPQNLSASRPQDRQFILSSKKLLLSDSGFYLCAWSVRRLDRGYEQYFGPGTRLTVT.

The V gene is TRBV4-1, the J gene TRBJ2-1, with a possible D match to TRBD1 (6 bases). V was cut by 2 bases and J by 0 bases, with 11 bases left in between. CDR3 length: 16 residues. Germline V gene lookup returns CDR1 MGHRA and CDR2 YSYEKL. The CDR3: CASSQHQGGSYNEQFF. CDR3 DNA sequence: TGCGCCAGCAGCCAACACCAAGGGGGCTCCTACAATGAGCAGTTCTTC.